Sequencing of this T cell receptor (beta chain) was carried out in a study of radiotherapy plus CTLA-4 blockade in lung cancer. Overall study: For around 18% of patients, objective responses occurred, and roughly 31% had disease control.

Concerning this clone: The antigen remains unidentified.

Ipilimumab CTLA-4 blockade and focal radiation were given to patients with chemo-refractory metastatic non-small-cell lung cancer. The trim removed 4 bases at V and 8 bases at J, leaving 11 bases unmatched. This CDR3 has 16 amino acids. CDR1 and CDR2 (germline): MDHEN, SYDVKM. Produced via immunoSEQ multiplex PCR; TCRdb's table is partial and in-frame only. The data contain 40,000 to 50,000 clones, around 83% of them singletons. Study-level points and caveats: Researchers report tumor-derived TCR clones expanding in blood after radiotherapy plus ipilimumab.

The clonotype comes from a human donor with non-small cell lung cancer who had stable disease on radiotherapy plus ipilimumab. The chain combines TRBV28 with TRBJ2-1; 10 bases are shared with TRBD2. The specimen was peripheral blood, collected from a patient treated with radiotherapy plus ipilimumab. Written as DNA, the CDR3 is TGTGCCAGCAGTTCCGAAAAGCGGGAGGGATACTATGAGCAGTTCTTC. It translates to CASSSEKREGYYEQFF.